The present TCR beta chain was sequenced within a study of identical twins (dated by TCRdb to about 2016). Background for the entire study: TCR alpha and beta repertoires from monozygotic twins, unrelated adults of various ages and cord blood were deep-sequenced to test whether fetal clonotypes persist. Replicate twin experiments were performed at different times using different library preparation protocols to rule out contamination.

In its sample, this clonotype was seen many times. Its recognized antigen is unknown. Within one base of it there is no much larger clone, and no base qualities were kept. Every donor was a healthy Caucasian. The twin cohort comprised three pairs of female monozygotic twins, all aged roughly 18 to 30 years. Peripheral blood mononuclear cells were the source from which RNA for the TCR libraries was isolated. To prepare the library, 5' RACE was applied. Sequencing took place on an Illumina HiSeq 2000. Template switching added a universal primer binding site, and the final cDNA carried a unique molecular identifier that allowed TCR cDNA molecules to be counted accurately. Specific primers in the conserved constant-segment region were used to synthesize first-strand cDNA for TCR alpha and beta chains. To control for contamination, every cDNA library was double barcoded, receiving both a SMART-Mk sample barcode and Illumina barcodes. TruSeq adapter sequences and Illumina sample barcodes were added in two successive PCR steps. Sequencing of the TCR alpha and beta cDNA libraries was done on the Illumina HiSeq platform using custom primers. Per the source publication's procedure: Unique molecular identifiers were extracted from raw reads with MiGEC, and CDR3 positions were determined with MiXCR. For each individual, recombination models were inferred using an EM algorithm with the repgenHMM and IGoR tools. Shared clonotypes were analyzed with the tcR package in R, and sharing was normalized by the product of cloneset sizes. To study raw recombination free of thymic and clonal selection effects, out-of-frame nonproductive sequences were analyzed. TCRdb applied fastp at Q25 and MiXCR to the public reads, then kept only in-frame beta chains. Under each unique CDR3 protein, matching rows form one entry showing the most common genes and DNA. Here the V and J calls rest on TCRdb's processing, not on the authors' analysis. This sample is represented by 690,000 or so distinct CDR3 sequences; 8.6% of them were singletons. The ten largest clonotypes hold roughly 0.97% of the sample.

Study-level results and caveats: In monozygotic twins, recombination models systematically underestimated out-of-frame TCR alpha sharing, but the models matched the sharing seen between unrelated individuals. In beta out-of-frame sequences, excess twin sharing was weaker, because having fewer shared sequences lowered the signal-to-noise ratio. Because the same donors could not be followed over many years, the conclusions relied on cross-sectional statistical analysis. Fewer insertions were carried by abundant cord blood beta clonotypes, a similar but weaker trend appeared in young adult naive repertoires, and no such trend appeared in memory repertoires. Compared with coincidental sharing between unrelated individuals, an excess of low generation-probability sequences was observed among out-of-frame TCR alpha sequences shared between twins. Invariant T cells such as MAIT and iNKT could partly confound zero-insertion analyses, though diverse VJ usage argued against this for most clonotypes.

CDR1 LGHNA and CDR2 YSLEER were looked up in the germline V gene. Including the terminal cysteine and phenylalanine, the CDR3 comprises 15 residues. Only the CDR3 DNA stays, 45 bases, in frame from base 1. V and J are trimmed by 1 base and 0 bases, and the gene matches miss 2 bases of the junction. This same sample was also taken into another study, of yellow fever vaccine responses in identical twins. As the second paper documents: According to the authors, the vaccine-induced T cell response in identical twins seemed to be partly convergent and partly specific to each individual. Focusing on identical twins, the study followed the T cell clones that responded to the vaccine, and did so with precision.

Recombination joined TRBV4-3 with TRBJ1-2; TRBD1 matches 7 bases in the middle. Source material: PBMCs. This sequence originates from a woman aged 18-29 years in good health. The CDR3 reads as follows: CASSQGQGSNYGYTF. The nucleotide sequence is given as TGCGCCAGCAGCCAAGGACAGGGCTCTAACTATGGCTACACCTTC.